A single sample is the source of the 22 T cell receptor beta chains below, sequenced in a study of T cells in localized non-small cell lung cancer. TCRdb's table, derived via immunoSEQ multiplex PCR, lists solely in-frame clones and lacks some. This sample carries 30,000 to 35,000 clones, 85% to 90% of them seen once, and the ten largest clones take 4.2%. The input for sequencing was peripheral blood, taken before any cancer treatment. All receptors derive from a woman aged 35-75 years with stage I lung adenocarcinoma.

The chain uses TRBV21-1 and TRBJ1-2; no check of the table's D call, TRBD1, against the DNA was made. TRBV21-1 is a known pseudogene. The length of the CDR3 is 15 residues. This CDR3 reads CASSKGPGGNYGYTF. The CDR3 DNA reads TGTGCCAGCAGCAAAGGGCCAGGGGGTAACTATGGCTACACCTTC.

This rearrangement joins TRBV7-9 to TRBJ2-7; 9 bases agree with TRBD1. V was pared by 5 bases and J by 3 bases, with 8 bases of the junction left unmatched. From germline, CDR1 is SEHNR and CDR2 FQNEAQ (reference sequence). The CDR3 is made up of 15 amino acids. CDR3 sequence: CASSQATGGFYEQYF. CDR3 DNA sequence: TGTGCCAGCAGCCAAGCTACAGGGGGCTTCTACGAGCAGTACTTC.

This sequence joins TRBV7-2 and TRBJ1-3; possible D gene TRBD1, 6 bases. V lost 5 bases to trimming and J lost 4 bases, with 18 bases between them. CDR1 and CDR2 from the germline V gene are SGHTA and FQGNSA. This CDR3 is built from 16 residues. CDR3 in amino acids: CASSQFPRGKGNTIYF. CDR3 DNA: TGTGCCAGCAGCCAATTTCCCAGGGGAAAAGGAAACACCATATATTTT.

This chain uses TRBV4-3 with TRBJ1-2; 7 bases are a match to TRBD1. After removal of 2 bases from V and 5 bases from J, the junction contained 8 bases not matched to a gene. Germline assignment: CDR1 LGHNA and CDR2 YSLEER. CDR3 size: 15 residues. The CDR3 spells CASSQLDRVAYGYTF. DNA of the CDR3: TGCGCCAGCAGCCAACTAGACAGGGTCGCTTATGGCTACACCTTC.

V is TRBV11-3 and J is TRBJ2-3, with D unclear. V lost 0 bases, J lost 6 bases, and 7 bases lay in between. The CDR3 runs to 13 residues. Germline loops: CDR1 SGHNT, CDR2 YENEEA. Here the CDR3 reads CASSLEDGDTQYF. The CDR3 nucleotides read TGTGCCAGCAGCTTAGAAGACGGGGATACGCAGTATTTT.

The chain couples TRBV4-1 to TRBJ2-1; 9 positions agree with TRBD2. Looked up from germline, CDR1 is MGHRA and CDR2 is YSYEKL. With V trimmed by 0 bases and J by 8 bases, 11 bases remained unmatched. This CDR3 is built from 17 residues. CDR3 nucleotides: TGCGCCAGCAGCCAAGATTGGCGGGGGGGCCTAGGCTATGAGCAGTTCTTC. Protein sequence: CASSQDWRGGLGYEQFF.

This clone has only one observation. The J gene is TRBJ1-2, the V gene TRBV11-2; a weak D match, TRBD1 (6 bases). Germline V gives CDR1 SGHAT, CDR2 FQNNGV. The CDR3 extends over 16 amino acids. V gave up 8 bases and J gave up 0 bases, with 19 bases separating them. This chain's CDR3 is CASGYRTARSNYGYTF. DNA of the CDR3: TGTGCCAGCGGGTACCGGACAGCCCGCTCTAACTATGGCTACACCTTC.

This clone was picked up a small number of times. This chain links TRBV6-5 with TRBJ1-4; D unresolved. Trimming removed 2 bases at V and 8 bases at J, with 15 bases between. In germline, CDR1 is MNHEY, CDR2 SVGAGI. This CDR3 has 15 amino acids. This CDR3 reads CASSYEGGRREKLFF. The DNA for the CDR3 is TGTGCCAGCAGTTACGAGGGAGGGAGAAGGGAAAAACTGTTTTTT.

The table lists this clone with a few counts. The chain couples TRBV6-6 to TRBJ1-5, with 9 positions matching TRBD1. With 7 bases clipped from V and 2 bases from J, the junction kept 3 bases outside the gene matches. The CDR3 has 14 residues. Germline V gene sequence: CDR1 MNHNY, CDR2 SVGAGI (reference sequence). CDR3 nucleotides: TGTGCCAGCACCTGGACAGGGGGCAATCAGCCCCAGCATTTT. Translating gives CASTWTGGNQPQHF.

The V gene is TRBV7-8, the J gene TRBJ2-1, with 9 positions matching TRBD2. This CDR3 comprises 15 residues. V was pared by 3 bases and J by 6 bases, with 6 bases of the junction left unmatched. CDR1 and CDR2 from the germline V gene are SGHVS and FQNEAQ. This chain's CDR3 is CASSLMRGGVNEQFF. The CDR3 DNA reads TGTGCCAGCAGCTTGATGCGGGGGGGGGTCAATGAGCAGTTCTTC.

This chain links TRBV19 with TRBJ1-2; D is possibly TRBD1 (6 bases). Trimming removed 1 base at V and 8 bases at J, with 17 bases between. Germline loops: CDR1 LNHDA, CDR2 SQIVND (reference sequence). The CDR3 totals 15 residues. Written as DNA, the CDR3 is TGTGCCAGTAGTATAGCTGGACAGAGGATGCAGGGCTACACCTTC. It encodes CASSIAGQRMQGYTF. The full variable domain, completed using reference TRBV19 and TRBJ1-2, is DGGITQSPKYLFRKEGQNVTLSCEQNLNHDAMYWYRQDPGQGLRLIYYSQIVNDFQKGDIAEGYSVSREKKESFPLTVTSAQKNPTAFYLCASSIAGQRMQGYTFGSGTRLTVV.

The V call is TRBV18, the J call TRBJ1-2, with a weak D call TRBD1 (5 bases). V shed 3 bases and J shed 4 bases, with 15 bases lying between them. Looked up from germline, CDR1 is KGHSH and CDR2 is LQKENI. This CDR3 has 15 residues. This CDR3 reads CASSPNPGRAYGYTF. In DNA form, the CDR3 reads TGTGCCAGCTCACCGAATCCGGGCAGGGCCTATGGCTACACCTTC. The whole variable domain, filled in from reference TRBV18 and TRBJ1-2, reads NAGVMQNPRHLVRRRGQEARLRCSPMKGHSHVYWYRQLPEEGLKFMVYLQKENIIDESGMPKERFSAEFPKEGPSILRIQQVVRGDSAAYFCASSPNPGRAYGYTFGSGTRLTVV.

The chain recombines TRBV20-1 with TRBJ1-2, with TRBD1 matching over 10 bases. Unmatched junction bases numbered 3, after V lost 6 bases and J lost 8 bases. Germline V gives CDR1 DFQATT, CDR2 SNEGSKA (reference sequence). CDR3 length: 11 residues. The CDR3, as DNA: TGCAGTGCCCCGGGACAGGGGGGCTACACCTTC. This translates into CSAPGQGGYTF.

The V gene is TRBV9, the J gene TRBJ2-1; D tentatively fits TRBD1 or TRBD2 (5 bases each). CDR1 and CDR2 (germline): SGDLS, YYNGEE. V lost 3 bases, J lost 1 base, and 20 bases lay in between. This CDR3 spans 18 amino acids. CDR3 sequence reads: CASSAFVRGVGSYNEQFF. The CDR3 DNA is TGTGCCAGCAGCGCCTTCGTCCGAGGGGTGGGATCCTACAATGAGCAGTTCTTC. The full variable domain, rest sourced from reference TRBV9 and TRBJ2-1, is DSGVTQTPKHLITATGQRVTLRCSPRSGDLSVYWYQQSLDQGLQFLIQYYNGEERAKGNILERFSAQQFPDLHSELNLSSLELGDSALYFCASSAFVRGVGSYNEQFFGPGTRLTVL.

This clone was seen more than once but under ten times. This chain connects TRBV11-3 to TRBJ1-6; D ambiguous. Germline CDR1 reads SGHNT; CDR2 reads YENEEA. Trimming removed 4 bases from V and 7 bases from J, with 8 bases in between. This CDR3 contains 13 residues. This CDR3 reads CASSYWGNSPLHF. CDR3 nucleotides: TGTGCCAGCAGCTACTGGGGAAATTCACCCCTCCACTTT.

This rearrangement joins TRBV19 to TRBJ2-4, with 8 positions matching TRBD1. V dropped 5 bases and J dropped 7; count of bases not matched to a gene: 4. Germline CDR1 reads LNHDA; CDR2 reads SQIVND (reference sequence). This CDR3 has 13 amino acids. The CDR3: CASSPRQGNIQYF. In nucleotides, the CDR3 is TGTGCCAGTAGTCCCCGACAGGGGAACATTCAGTACTTC.

By share of the sample, this clone is medium-sized. The chain is built from TRBV27 and TRBJ1-1, with TRBD1 as a possible D gene (6 bases). With 1 base removed from V and 1 base from J, the gap between germline ends came to 13 bases. The CDR3 spans 16 residues. Germline loops: CDR1 MNHEY, CDR2 SMNVEV (reference sequence). The CDR3 DNA is TGTGCCAGCAGTTTATATAGCCGGGGACAGAACACTGAAGCTTTCTTT. Residues: CASSLYSRGQNTEAFF.

This chain uses TRBV2 with TRBJ2-7; 7 nucleotides agree with TRBD1. Germline CDR1 and CDR2: SNHLY and FYNNEI. V shed 6 bases, J shed 3 bases, and the junction held 2 bases outside the gene matches. The CDR3 is made up of 12 amino acids. The CDR3: CASRAGGYEQYF. CDR3 sequence (DNA): TGTGCCAGCAGAGCAGGGGGCTACGAGCAGTACTTC. The entire variable domain, with the rest obtained from reference TRBV2 and TRBJ2-7, is as follows: EPEVTQTPSHQVTQMGQEVILRCVPISNHLYFYWYRQILGQKVEFLVSFYNNEISEKSEIFDDQFSVERPDGSNFTLKIRSTKLEDSAMYFCASRAGGYEQYFGPGTRLTVT.

The chain uses TRBV13 and TRBJ1-6; D uncertain. The CDR3 is made up of 13 amino acids. Germline assignment: CDR1 PRHDT and CDR2 FYEKMQ (reference sequence). Trimming shortened V by 7 bases and J by 10 bases, and 14 bases separated the two germline ends. The DNA for the CDR3 is TGTGCCAGCAAGGGCACGGCGGGGTCACCCCTCCACTTT. It is translated as CASKGTAGSPLHF.

CDR3 in DNA: TGTGCCAGCAGCTTGGAGGGGGGAAGCACAGATACGCAGTATTTT. This translates into CASSLEGGSTDTQYF. V and J are TRBV5-4 and TRBJ2-3, with D perhaps assigned TRBD1 or TRBD2 (6 bases each). V dropped 0 bases and J dropped 0 bases, with 8 bases sitting between them. The CDR3 has 15 residues. Germline assignment: CDR1 SGHNT and CDR2 YYREEE (reference sequence). Full variable domain (missing parts from reference TRBV5-4 and TRBJ2-3): ETGVTQSPTHLIKTRGQQVTLRCSSQSGHNTVSWYQQALGQGPQFIFQYYREEENGRGNFPPRFSGLQFPNYSSELNVNALELDDSALYLCASSLEGGSTDTQYFGPGTRLTVL.

V and J are TRBV9 and TRBJ2-3; TRBD1 might be the D (5 bases). This CDR3 has 16 amino acids. The germline V gene encodes CDR1 SGDLS and CDR2 YYNGEE. V was pared by 0 bases and J by 0 bases, with 11 bases between. The CDR3 is CASSVVGHSSTDTQYF. DNA for the CDR3: TGTGCCAGCAGCGTAGTAGGACATTCTAGCACAGATACGCAGTATTTT.

The rearrangement joins TRBV6-6 to TRBJ2-1, with TRBD2 identical over 9 bases. CDR3 length: 15 residues. V shed 0 bases and J 7 bases; nucleotides not matched to a gene: 4. Germline CDR1 reads MNHNY; CDR2 reads SVGAGI (reference sequence). The CDR3 region has the DNA TGTGCCAGCAGTTACTCGCGGGGGGGTAGGAATGAGCAGTTCTTC. Translation: CASSYSRGGRNEQFF.